The source of this T cell receptor (beta chain) is a study of T-cell reconstitution after alpha-beta-depleted transplantation in children. Library preparation (for TCRbeta) was performed with unique molecular identifiers. TCRdb ran MiXCR on the PCR reads and lists one entry per CDR3 protein. Found here are about 640,000 distinct CDR3 sequences, roughly 17% of them singletons; the top ten hold approximately 1.1%. Trimming removed 0 bases from V and 0 bases from J, with 12 bases in between. The CDR3 sequence is 15 residues long. The V gene's germline CDR1 is DFQATT and CDR2 SNEGSKA (reference sequence).

This sequence was found in a human donor who donated a stem cell graft to a child with acute myeloid leukemia. The rearrangement uses TRBV20-1 and TRBJ2-7; D call uncertain. The sequenced sample was PBMCs from the stem cell graft donor, obtained from the stem cell graft. CDR3 nucleotide sequence: TGCAGTGCTAGAGATAGGAGACTGACCTCCTACGAGCAGTACGTC. Amino acid sequence: CSARDRRLTSYEQYV.